This passage covers 4 T cell receptor beta chains from one sample sequenced in a study of cytomegalovirus exposure and HLA in healthy donors. The PCR employed 60 Vbeta primers together with 13 Jbeta primers. Libraries were prepared by immunoSEQ multiplex PCR; TCRdb keeps only in-frame clonotypes and omits some of them. The repertoire consists of about 120,000 clones, with about 83% occurring once and the leading ten covering 2.7%. Input material: PBMCs. These receptors all stem from a woman aged 40-49 years in good health and CMV-seropositive.

V gene TRBV10-3 combines with J gene TRBJ2-1; 7 bases agree with TRBD2. The V gene's germline CDR1 is ENHRY and CDR2 SYGVKD. Trimming took 0 bases from V and 7 from J; bases not matched to a gene: 9. This CDR3 has 16 residues. CDR3 amino acids: CAISESTGSGNNEQFF. The CDR3 DNA is TGTGCCATCAGTGAGTCAACGGGGAGCGGGAATAATGAGCAGTTCTTC.

The gene calls are TRBV19 and TRBJ2-7, with TRBD1 matching over 9 bases. The CDR3 extends over 16 amino acids. Per germline, CDR1 LNHDA and CDR2 SQIVND (reference sequence). The junction had 10 bases not matched to a gene; V was cut back by 3 bases and J by 4 bases. This CDR3 reads CASSIDAGTGSYEQYF. DNA of the CDR3: TGTGCCAGTAGTATCGACGCCGGGACAGGGTCTTACGAGCAGTACTTC.

This clone occurred a few times. The chain couples TRBV7-3 to TRBJ2-2; 9 bases are shared with TRBD2. Per the germline V gene, CDR1 is SGHTA and CDR2 is FQGTGA. With V trimmed by 5 bases and J by 13 bases, 14 bases remained unmatched. The CDR3 covers 15 residues. This CDR3 reads CASSPMGGGARGLFF. DNA of the CDR3: TGTGCCAGCAGCCCCATGGGCGGGGGGGCACGGGGGCTGTTTTTT.

The V and J genes are TRBV19 and TRBJ2-7; D not certain. Per the germline V gene, CDR1 is LNHDA and CDR2 is SQIVND (reference sequence). The V end lost 7 bases, the J end lost 4 bases, and 17 bases lay between the germline ends. The CDR3 extends over 14 amino acids. The CDR3 is CASTRSPADYEQYF. CDR3 DNA: TGTGCCAGTACGAGGTCTCCTGCCGATTACGAGCAGTACTTC.